The entry below gives a single TCR beta chain sequence along with its context. The antigen remains unidentified. The source of the sample is a study of vaccination and CD4 T cells after COVID-19. Overall study context: The study enrolled six male and four female convalescents, two of whom were Hispanic. Each control was exposed to a CEFX pool, an HIV-1 Nef pool, or no peptide at all. Points from the study as a whole: Median reactive clonotypes, those recognizing SARS-CoV-2, rose from 21 to 38, not significantly.

At the Johns Hopkins FTIC core, DNA taken from cultured CD4+ T cells was sequenced by way of the Oncomine TCR Beta short-read assay. TCRdb reprocessed the PCR reads with MiXCR, giving one entry per CDR3 protein. The sample holds roughly 5,200 distinct CDR3 sequences, around 30% seen once. Germline V gives CDR1 SGHNT, CDR2 YENEEA. V gave up 7 bases and J gave up 3 bases; unmatched junction bases: 11. CDR3 size: 16 residues. Treatment of the sample: approximately 9-day PBMC culture with coronavirus spike peptide pools or control peptides (ViraFEST assay). ViraFEST expanded antigen-specific T cells with peptide pools, then sequenced TCRs.

Sequences were derived from CD4+ T cells from blood, cultured in vitro, sampled after SARS-CoV-2 vaccination. The chain uses TRBV11-3 and TRBJ2-3; 9 nucleotides agree with TRBD2. The clonotype was recovered from a human donor who had recovered from COVID-19. DNA of the CDR3: TGTGCCAGCACCTACCGGGGACTAGCCCGGACAGATACGCAGTATTTT. It specifies CASTYRGLARTDTQYF.